This T cell receptor (beta chain) was found in a study of CD8+CD57+ T cells in acquired aplastic anemia. Germline CDR1 and CDR2: MNHEY and SVGAGI. V was cut by 0 bases and J by 2 bases, with 10 bases left in between. The CDR3 is 15 amino acids. In its sample, this clonotype was seen many times. Genomic DNA, serving as template, underwent TCR beta VDJ and CDR3 profiling. TCRdb re-called the reads through MiXCR, storing one row per CDR3 protein. The table includes hundreds of thousands of distinct CDR3 sequences, roughly 50% detected once. The rearrangement joins TRBV6-5 to TRBJ1-2, with a possible D match to TRBD1 (5 bases). This clonotype originated in a human donor with severe aplastic anemia or a healthy control (not recorded which). Material: sorted CD4+, CD8+, or CD8+CD57+ T cells (not recorded which) from PBMCs. The CDR3 region is CASSYSDSPNYGYTF. The CDR3 bases are TGTGCCAGCAGTTACTCTGACAGCCCGAACTATGGCTACACCTTC.